This T cell receptor (beta chain) is from a study of shared clonotypes between healthy human individuals. Study-wide results and limits: Generation probability values for non-shared clonotypes were lower than those for clonotypes shared by all four donors.

As for this clone: The antigen remains undetermined.

Generated by immunoSEQ multiplex PCR, the TCRdb table keeps only in-frame clones and is missing some. The sample includes about 2 million clones, less than 95% seen only once; the top ten take 1.1%. This CDR3 is 14 amino acids long. Deletions cut 0 bases from V and 7 bases from J, with 9 bases between. Germline V gene lookup returns CDR1 MNHEY and CDR2 SMNVEV (reference sequence). Terminally differentiated effector memory CD45RA+ cells were left out of the naive CD8 fraction, which was CD45RO-negative and positively selected for CCR7. Within Nashville, Tennessee resided all donors, each a Caucasian adult.

The material sequenced was naive CD8+ T cells sorted from blood. This TCR was recovered from a man between 18 and 29 years old in good health. The chain has TRBV27 and TRBJ1-4; no clear D gene. The CDR3 spells CASSLSKFSEKLFF. CDR3 in DNA: TGTGCCAGCAGTTTATCGAAGTTTAGTGAAAAACTGTTTTTT.